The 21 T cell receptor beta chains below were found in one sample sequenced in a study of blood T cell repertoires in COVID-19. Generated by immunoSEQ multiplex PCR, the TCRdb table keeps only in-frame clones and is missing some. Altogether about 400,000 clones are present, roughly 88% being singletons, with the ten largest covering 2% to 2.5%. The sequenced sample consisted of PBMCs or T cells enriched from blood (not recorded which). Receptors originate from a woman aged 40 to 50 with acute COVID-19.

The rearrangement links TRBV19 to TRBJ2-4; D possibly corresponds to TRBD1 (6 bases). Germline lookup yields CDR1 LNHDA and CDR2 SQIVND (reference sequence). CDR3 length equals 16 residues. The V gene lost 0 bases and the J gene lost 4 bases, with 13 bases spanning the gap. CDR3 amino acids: CASSIDLVQGKNIQYF. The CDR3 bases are TGTGCCAGTAGTATAGATTTGGTGCAGGGGAAAAACATTCAGTACTTC.

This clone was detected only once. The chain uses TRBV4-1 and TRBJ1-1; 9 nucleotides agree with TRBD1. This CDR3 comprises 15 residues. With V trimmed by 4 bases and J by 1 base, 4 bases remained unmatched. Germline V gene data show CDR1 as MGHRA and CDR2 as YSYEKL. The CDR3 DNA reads TGCGCCAGCAGCCCGGGGACAGGGCGGAACACTGAAGCTTTCTTT. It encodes CASSPGTGRNTEAFF.

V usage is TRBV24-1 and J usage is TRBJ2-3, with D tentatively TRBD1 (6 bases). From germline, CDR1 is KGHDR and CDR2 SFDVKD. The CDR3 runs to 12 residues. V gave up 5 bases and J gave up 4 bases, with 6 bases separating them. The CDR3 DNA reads TGTGCCACCAGTGGACAGGCAGATACGCAGTATTTT. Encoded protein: CATSGQADTQYF.

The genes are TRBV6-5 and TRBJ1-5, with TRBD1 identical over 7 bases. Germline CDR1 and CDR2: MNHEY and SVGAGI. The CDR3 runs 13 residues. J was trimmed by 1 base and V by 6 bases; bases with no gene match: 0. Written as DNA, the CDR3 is TGTGCCAGCAGGACAGGGAGCAATCAGCCCCAGCATTTT. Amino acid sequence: CASRTGSNQPQHF.

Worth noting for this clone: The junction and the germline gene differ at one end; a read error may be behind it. CDR3 coding DNA: TGTGCCAGCAGCCAAAGCTTCTCTGGGGCTAACGTCCTGACTTTC. This encodes CASSQSFSGANVLTF. The V call is TRBV6-5, the J call TRBJ2-6; D may be TRBD1 (5 bases). The germline V gene encodes CDR1 MNHEY and CDR2 SVGAGI. The CDR3 has 15 residues.

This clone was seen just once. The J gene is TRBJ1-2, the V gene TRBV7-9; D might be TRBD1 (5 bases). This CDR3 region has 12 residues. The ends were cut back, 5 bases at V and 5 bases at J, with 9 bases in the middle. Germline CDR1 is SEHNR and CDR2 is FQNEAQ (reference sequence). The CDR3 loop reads CASSTPGYGYTF. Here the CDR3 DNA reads TGTGCCAGCAGCACACCAGGGTATGGCTACACCTTC.

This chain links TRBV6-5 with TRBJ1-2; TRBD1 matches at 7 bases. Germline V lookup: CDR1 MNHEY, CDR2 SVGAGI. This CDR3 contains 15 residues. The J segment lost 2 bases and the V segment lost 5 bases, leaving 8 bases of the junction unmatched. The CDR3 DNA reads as TGTGCCAGCAGTATGGTACAACAGGGGAACTATGGCTACACCTTC. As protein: CASSMVQQGNYGYTF.

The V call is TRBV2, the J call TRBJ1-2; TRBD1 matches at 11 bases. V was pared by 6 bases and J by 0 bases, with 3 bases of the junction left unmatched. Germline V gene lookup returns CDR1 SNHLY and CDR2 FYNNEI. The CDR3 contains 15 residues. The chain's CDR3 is CASRGGQGANYGYTF. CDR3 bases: TGTGCCAGCAGAGGGGGACAGGGGGCTAACTATGGCTACACCTTC.

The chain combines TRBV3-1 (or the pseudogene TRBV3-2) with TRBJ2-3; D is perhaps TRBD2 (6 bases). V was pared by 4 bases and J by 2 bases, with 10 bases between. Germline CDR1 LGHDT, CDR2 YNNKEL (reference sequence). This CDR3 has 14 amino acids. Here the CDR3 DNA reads TGTGCCAGCAGCCGGGACTTCAACACAGATACGCAGTATTTT. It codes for CASSRDFNTDTQYF.

The CDR3 nucleotides are TGTGCCAGCAGTGACCTCAACCTAGCGCACACCGGGGAGCTGTTTTTT. It codes for CASSDLNLAHTGELFF. This sequence joins TRBV2 and TRBJ2-2; a possible D gene is TRBD2 (6 bases). The germline V gene encodes CDR1 SNHLY and CDR2 FYNNEI. The V end was cut by 3 bases, the J end by 3 bases, with 14 bases between. This CDR3 comprises 16 residues.

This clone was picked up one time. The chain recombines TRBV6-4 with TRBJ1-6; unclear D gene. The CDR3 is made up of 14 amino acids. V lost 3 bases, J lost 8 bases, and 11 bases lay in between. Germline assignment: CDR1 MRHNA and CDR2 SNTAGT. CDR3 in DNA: TGTGCCAGCAGTGAGGCAGTATCCGATTCACCCCTCCACTTT. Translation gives CASSEAVSDSPLHF.

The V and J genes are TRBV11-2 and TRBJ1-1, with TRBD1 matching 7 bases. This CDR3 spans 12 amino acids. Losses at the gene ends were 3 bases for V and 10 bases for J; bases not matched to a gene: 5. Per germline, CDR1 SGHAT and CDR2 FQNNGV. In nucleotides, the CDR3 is TGTGCCAGCAGCTTTAACCGGGACAGAGCTTTCTTT. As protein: CASSFNRDRAFF.

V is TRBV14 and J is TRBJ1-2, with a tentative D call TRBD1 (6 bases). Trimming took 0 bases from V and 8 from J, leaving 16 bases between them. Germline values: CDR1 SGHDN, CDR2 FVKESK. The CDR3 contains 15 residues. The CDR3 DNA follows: TGTGCCAGCAGCCAAGATCGTGGGGGCCTCGGGGGCTACACCTTC. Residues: CASSQDRGGLGGYTF. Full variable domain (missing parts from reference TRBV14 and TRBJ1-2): EAGVTQFPSHSVIEKGQTVTLRCDPISGHDNLYWYRRVMGKEIKFLLHFVKESKQDESGMPNNRFLAERTGGTYSTLKVQPAELEDSGVYFCASSQDRGGLGGYTFGSGTRLTVV.

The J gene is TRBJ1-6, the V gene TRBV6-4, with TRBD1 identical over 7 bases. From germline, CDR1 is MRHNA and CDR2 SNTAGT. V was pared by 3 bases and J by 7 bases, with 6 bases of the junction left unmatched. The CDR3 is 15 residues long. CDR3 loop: CASSESGTDNSPLHF. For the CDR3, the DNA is TGTGCCAGCAGTGAATCTGGGACAGACAATTCACCCCTCCACTTT.

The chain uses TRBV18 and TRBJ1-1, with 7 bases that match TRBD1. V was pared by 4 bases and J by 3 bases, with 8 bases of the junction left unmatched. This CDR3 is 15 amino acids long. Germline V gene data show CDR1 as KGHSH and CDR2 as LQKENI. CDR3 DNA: TGTGCCAGCTCACTGACCGGGACAGCCGACACTGAAGCTTTCTTT. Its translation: CASSLTGTADTEAFF.

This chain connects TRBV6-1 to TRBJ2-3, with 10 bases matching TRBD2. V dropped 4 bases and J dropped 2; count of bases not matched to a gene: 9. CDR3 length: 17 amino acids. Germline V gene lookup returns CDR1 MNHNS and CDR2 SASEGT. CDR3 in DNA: TGTGCCAGCAGTGTCCGGACTAGCGGAACTCCCACAGATACGCAGTATTTT. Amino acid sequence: CASSVRTSGTPTDTQYF.

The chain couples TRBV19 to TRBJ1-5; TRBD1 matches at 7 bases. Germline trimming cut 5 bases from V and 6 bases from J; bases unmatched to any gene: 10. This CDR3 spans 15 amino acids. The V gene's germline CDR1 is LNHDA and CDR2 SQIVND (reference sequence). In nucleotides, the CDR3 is TGTGCCAGTAGTGAAACAGGGGATTCTGGTCAGCCCCAGCATTTT. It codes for CASSETGDSGQPQHF.

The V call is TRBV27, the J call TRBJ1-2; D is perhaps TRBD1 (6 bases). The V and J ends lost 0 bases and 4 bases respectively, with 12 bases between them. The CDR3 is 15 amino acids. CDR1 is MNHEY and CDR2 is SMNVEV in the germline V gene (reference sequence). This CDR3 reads CASSLSTGPGYGYTF. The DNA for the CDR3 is TGTGCCAGCAGTTTATCGACAGGCCCCGGCTATGGCTACACCTTC.

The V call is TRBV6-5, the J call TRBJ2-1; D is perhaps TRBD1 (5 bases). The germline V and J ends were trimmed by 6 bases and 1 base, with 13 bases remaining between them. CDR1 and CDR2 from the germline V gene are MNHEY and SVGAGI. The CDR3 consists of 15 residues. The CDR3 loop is CASRPRGLSYNEQFF. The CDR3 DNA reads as TGTGCCAGCAGACCAAGGGGCCTTTCCTACAATGAGCAGTTCTTC.

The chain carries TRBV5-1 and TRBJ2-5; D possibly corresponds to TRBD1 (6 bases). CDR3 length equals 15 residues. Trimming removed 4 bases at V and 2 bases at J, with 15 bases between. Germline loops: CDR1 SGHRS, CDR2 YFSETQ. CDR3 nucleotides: TGCGCCAGCAGCGTTACAGGGTATGGTCAAGAGACCCAGTACTTC. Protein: CASSVTGYGQETQYF.

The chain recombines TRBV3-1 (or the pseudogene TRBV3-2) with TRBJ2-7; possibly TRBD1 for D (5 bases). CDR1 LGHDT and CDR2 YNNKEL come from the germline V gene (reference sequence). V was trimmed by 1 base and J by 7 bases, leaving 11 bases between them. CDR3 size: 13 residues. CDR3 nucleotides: TGTGCCAGCAGCCAAGTGCTTAAGGGGGAGCAGTACTTC. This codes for CASSQVLKGEQYF.